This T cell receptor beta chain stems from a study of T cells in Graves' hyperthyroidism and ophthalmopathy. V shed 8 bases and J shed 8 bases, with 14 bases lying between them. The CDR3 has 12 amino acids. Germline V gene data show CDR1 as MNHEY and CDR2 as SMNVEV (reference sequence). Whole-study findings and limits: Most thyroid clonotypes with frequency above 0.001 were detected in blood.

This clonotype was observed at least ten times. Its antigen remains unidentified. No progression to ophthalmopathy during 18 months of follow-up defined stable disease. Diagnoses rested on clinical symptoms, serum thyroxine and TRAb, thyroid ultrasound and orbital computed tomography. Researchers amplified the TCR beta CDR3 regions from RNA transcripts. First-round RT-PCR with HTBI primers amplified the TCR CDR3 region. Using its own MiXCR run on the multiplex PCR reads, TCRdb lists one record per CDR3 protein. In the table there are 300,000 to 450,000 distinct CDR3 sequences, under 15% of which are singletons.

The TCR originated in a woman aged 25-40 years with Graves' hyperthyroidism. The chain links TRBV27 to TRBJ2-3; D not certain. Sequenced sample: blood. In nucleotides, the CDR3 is TGTGCCAGCGGGGATACAAGGCTTACGCAGTATTTT. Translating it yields CASGDTRLTQYF.